Given below is one T cell receptor (beta chain) in context. This entry comes from a study of cytomegalovirus exposure and HLA in healthy donors. Germline lookup yields CDR1 MGHRA and CDR2 YSYEKL. V lost 0 bases and J lost 0; bases outside the gene matches: 5. The length of the CDR3 is 17 residues. PCR was performed using 60 Vbeta and 13 Jbeta primers. Sequenced by immunoSEQ multiplex PCR; TCRdb stores in-frame clones only, minus some. Of fewer than 100,000 clones listed, 65% to 85% are singletons. J is TRBJ2-7 and V is TRBV4-1; 10 positions agree with TRBD2. The sequencing sample was made of PBMCs. The origin of this receptor is a middle-aged man in good health and CMV-seronegative. CDR3 sequence reads: CASSQEASGGLSYEQYF. CDR3 bases: TGCGCCAGCAGCCAAGAGGCTAGCGGGGGACTCTCCTACGAGCAGTACTTC.